The sequence of this T cell receptor (beta chain) was determined in a study of shared clonotypes between healthy human individuals. Overall study: Three plates each covered CD4 naive and memory; CD8 naive two, CD8 memory one. The study's findings and limits: Sharing across four donors was seen in 4% to 6.5% of naive CD4 clonotypes.

The CDR3 extends over 12 amino acids. V shed 2 bases and J shed 9 bases, with 8 bases lying between them. CDR1 is MDHEN and CDR2 is SYDVKM in the germline V gene. This clone was seen just once. Antigen specificity is unknown. Other DNA sequences in this sample translate to the same CDR3. It was at deep level that the assay was run. Sequencing used immunoSEQ multiplex PCR; TCRdb keeps in-frame clones, though not all of them. The sample lists roughly 2,300,000 clones; around 92% were seen once. Donors were healthy HIV-negative adults without recent acute infections or vaccinations. This TCR derives from a man younger than 35 in good health. Some clones in this sample may be carry-over from other donors' samples. The chain links TRBV28 to TRBJ2-1, with D possibly being TRBD2 (7 bases). Sequencing was performed on naive CD4+ T cells from PBMCs. Subset of the sample: CD45RA+ positively selected. The CDR3 loop reads CASSLAGAEQFF. The CDR3 region has the DNA TGTGCCAGCAGTTTAGCGGGGGCTGAGCAGTTCTTC.